This T cell receptor (beta chain) derives from a study of blood T cell repertoires in COVID-19. Study at large: Samples representing acute and convalescent COVID-19 were sourced from the United States, Italy and Spain. In each case, the material was cDNA or gDNA derived from T cells, B-cell-depleted T cells, or PBMCs.

This table comes from immunoSEQ multiplex PCR, and its TCRdb copy is limited to in-frame clones, with some not included. The sample holds 150,000 to 200,000 clones, less than 90% seen once. Trimming pared 0 bases from V and 0 bases from J, leaving 6 bases between. The CDR3 totals 16 residues. Germline CDR1 SGHTA, CDR2 FQGNSA. The gene calls are TRBV7-2 and TRBJ1-6; D not certain. Source material: peripheral blood. The receptor's source is a man in his 70s with active or convalescent COVID-19. In DNA, the CDR3 is TGTGCCAGCAGCTTAGCAGTCAGCTCCTATAATTCACCCCTCCACTTT. As protein: CASSLAVSSYNSPLHF.